This entry is about one T cell receptor (beta chain). The antigen remains unidentified. These data are taken from a study of cytomegalovirus exposure and HLA in healthy donors. Study-level points and caveats: Overall, about 160 TCR beta chains were annotated as cytomegalovirus-associated. Through in vitro validation, a few CMV-associated chains were shown to be specific for CMV antigens. The TCR clusters that emerged in the first cohort tended, a later analysis found, to co-occur in the roughly 130 validation repertoires.

The CDR3 has 12 residues. Germline CDR1 and CDR2: LNHDA and SQIVND (reference sequence). Between the trimmed V and J ends, which lost 8 bases and 1 base, there was a span of 6 bases. TCRdb's copy holds only in-frame clones and misses some; the assay was immunoSEQ multiplex PCR. The sample shows more than 90,000 clones, 86% of them seen only once. The chain uses TRBV19 and TRBJ1-3; D gene ambiguous. This receptor was obtained from a man younger than 30 in good health and CMV-seronegative. Material for sequencing was PBMCs. The CDR3 nucleotides are TGTGCCAGTCGGGGATCTGGAAACACCATATATTTT. Its translation: CASRGSGNTIYF. The full variable domain, rest sourced from reference TRBV19 and TRBJ1-3, is DGGITQSPKYLFRKEGQNVTLSCEQNLNHDAMYWYRQDPGQGLRLIYYSQIVNDFQKGDIAEGYSVSREKKESFPLTVTSAQKNPTAFYLCASRGSGNTIYFGEGSWLTVV.